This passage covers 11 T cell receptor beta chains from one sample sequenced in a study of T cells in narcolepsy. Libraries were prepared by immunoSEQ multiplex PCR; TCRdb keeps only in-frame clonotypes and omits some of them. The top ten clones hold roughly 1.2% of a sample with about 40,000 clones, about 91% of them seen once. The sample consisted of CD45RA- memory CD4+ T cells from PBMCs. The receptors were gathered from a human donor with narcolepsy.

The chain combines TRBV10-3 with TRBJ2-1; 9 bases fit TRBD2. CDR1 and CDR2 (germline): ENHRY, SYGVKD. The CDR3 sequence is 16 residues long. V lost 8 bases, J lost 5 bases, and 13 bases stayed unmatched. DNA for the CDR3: TGTGCCATCGGGACTAGTGAGCTAGCGGGGCACAATGAGCAGTTCTTC. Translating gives CAIGTSELAGHNEQFF.

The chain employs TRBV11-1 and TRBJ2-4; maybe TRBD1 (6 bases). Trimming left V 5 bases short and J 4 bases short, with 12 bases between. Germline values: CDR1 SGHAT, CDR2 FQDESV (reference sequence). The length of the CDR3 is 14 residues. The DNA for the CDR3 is TGTGCCAGCAGCAACGCGGACAGAAAAAACATTCAGTACTTC. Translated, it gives CASSNADRKNIQYF.

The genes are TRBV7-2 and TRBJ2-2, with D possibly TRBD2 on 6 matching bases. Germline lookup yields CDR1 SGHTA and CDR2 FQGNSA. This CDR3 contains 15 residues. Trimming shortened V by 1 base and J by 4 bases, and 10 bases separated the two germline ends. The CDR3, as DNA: TGTGCCAGCAGCTTAGACGGGAGTATCACCGGGGAGCTGTTTTTT. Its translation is CASSLDGSITGELFF.

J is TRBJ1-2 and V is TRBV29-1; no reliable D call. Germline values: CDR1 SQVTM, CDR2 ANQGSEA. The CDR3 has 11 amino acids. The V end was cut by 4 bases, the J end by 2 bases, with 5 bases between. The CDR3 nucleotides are TGCAGCGTTGTATGGAACTATGGCTACACCTTC. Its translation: CSVVWNYGYTF.

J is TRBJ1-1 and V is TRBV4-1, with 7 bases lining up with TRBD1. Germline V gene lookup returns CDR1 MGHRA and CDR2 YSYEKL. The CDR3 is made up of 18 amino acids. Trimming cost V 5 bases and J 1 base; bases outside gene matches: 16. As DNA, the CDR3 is TGCGCCAGCAGCTCAAGATGGGCGGCAGGACAGGCGAACACTGAAGCTTTCTTT. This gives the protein CASSSRWAAGQANTEAFF.

The CDR3 loop is CASSLRVEKYTDTQYF. The CDR3 DNA is TGTGCCAGCAGCTTAAGGGTTGAGAAATACACAGATACGCAGTATTTT. The rearrangement links TRBV7-8 to TRBJ2-3; no clear D. V lost 2 bases to trimming and J lost 2 bases, with 14 bases between them. The CDR3 length is 16 residues. Germline CDR1 and CDR2: SGHVS and FQNEAQ. The full variable domain, completed using reference TRBV7-8 and TRBJ2-3, is GAGVSQSPRYKVAKRGQDVALRCDPISGHVSLFWYQQALGQGPEFLTYFQNEAQLDKSGLPSDRFFAERPEGSVSTLKIQRTQQEDSAVYLCASSLRVEKYTDTQYFGPGTRLTVL.

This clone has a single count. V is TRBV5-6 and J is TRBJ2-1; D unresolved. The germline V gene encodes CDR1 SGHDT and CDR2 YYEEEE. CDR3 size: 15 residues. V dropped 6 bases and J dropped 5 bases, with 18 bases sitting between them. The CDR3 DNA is TGTGCCAGCAAAAGGTGGAACAGCCTAAACAATGAGCAGTTCTTC. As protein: CASKRWNSLNNEQFF. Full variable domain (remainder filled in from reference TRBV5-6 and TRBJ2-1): DAGVTQSPTHLIKTRGQQVTLRCSPKSGHDTVSWYQQALGQGPQFIFQYYEEEERQRGNFPDRFSGHQFPNYSSELNVNALLLGDSALYLCASKRWNSLNNEQFFGPGTRLTVL.

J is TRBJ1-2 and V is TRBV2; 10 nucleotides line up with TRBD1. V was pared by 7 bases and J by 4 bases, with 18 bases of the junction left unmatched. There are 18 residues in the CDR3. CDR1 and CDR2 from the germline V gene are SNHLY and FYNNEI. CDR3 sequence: CASTLLRDRGYLGYGYTF. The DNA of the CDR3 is TGTGCCAGCACCCTTTTGAGGGACAGGGGATATTTGGGCTATGGCTACACCTTC.

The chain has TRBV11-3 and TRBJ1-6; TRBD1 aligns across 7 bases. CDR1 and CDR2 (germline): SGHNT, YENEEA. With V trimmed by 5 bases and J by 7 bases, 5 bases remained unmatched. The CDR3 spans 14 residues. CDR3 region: CASSIGQVNSPLHF. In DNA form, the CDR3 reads TGTGCCAGCAGCATCGGACAGGTGAATTCACCCCTCCACTTT.

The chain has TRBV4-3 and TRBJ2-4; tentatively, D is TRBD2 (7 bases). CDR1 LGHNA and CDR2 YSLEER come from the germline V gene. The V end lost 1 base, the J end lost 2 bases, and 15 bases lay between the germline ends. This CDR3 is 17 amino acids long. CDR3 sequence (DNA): TGCGCCAGCAGCCAAGGCGGGGGCCCCTCTCCCAAAAACATTCAGTACTTC. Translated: CASSQGGGPSPKNIQYF.

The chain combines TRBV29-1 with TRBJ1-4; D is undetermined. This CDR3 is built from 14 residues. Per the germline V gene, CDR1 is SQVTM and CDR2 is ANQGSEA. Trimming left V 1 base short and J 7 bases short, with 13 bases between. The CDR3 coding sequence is TGCAGCGTTGAAGTCGCGCGGGGTAGTGAAAAACTGTTTTTT. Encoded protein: CSVEVARGSEKLFF.